The next 25 T cell receptor beta chains were all read from a single sample in a study of cytomegalovirus exposure and HLA in healthy donors. Primers: 60 Vbeta forward and 13 Jbeta reverse. Here immunoSEQ multiplex PCR was the method, and the copy in TCRdb shows in-frame clones only, minus some. The sample consists of approximately 150,000 clones, about 72% of them appearing once. What was sequenced was PBMCs. These receptors came from a middle-aged man in good health and CMV-seronegative.

This chain joins TRBV7-9 and TRBJ1-4; D may be TRBD1 (5 bases). In germline, CDR1 is SEHNR, CDR2 FQNEAQ (reference sequence). The ends were cut back, 5 bases at V and 3 bases at J, with 13 bases in the middle. This CDR3 spans 15 amino acids. The CDR3 DNA follows: TGTGCCAGCAGCCCCACCGGGGGATCTAATGAAAAACTGTTTTTT. Protein product: CASSPTGGSNEKLFF.

About this clone: At one boundary the junction diverges from the germline segment, which might be a read error. The chain carries TRBV6-5 and TRBJ1-2; 9 bases fit TRBD1. The CDR3 covers 13 residues. In germline, CDR1 is MNHEY, CDR2 SVGAGI. Here the CDR3 DNA reads TGTGCCAGCAGGCCGGCGGGACAGGGATTTTTCTGCTTC. Protein: CASRPAGQGFFCF.

A remark on this clone: The junction and the germline gene differ at one end; a read error may be behind it. This chain connects TRBV4-1 to TRBJ1-5; 9 bases align to TRBD1. CDR1 and CDR2 from the germline V gene are MGHRA and YSYEKL. The CDR3 length is 17 residues. CDR3 bases: TGCGCCAGCAGCCAACTACAGGGGGCGCGAGGCAATCAGCCCCAGAATTTT. It specifies CASSQLQGARGNQPQNF.

This chain uses TRBV28 with TRBJ1-5, with a weak D call TRBD1 (6 bases). The CDR3 contains 14 residues. V lost 6 bases, J lost 2 bases, and 11 bases lay in between. Germline assignment: CDR1 MDHEN and CDR2 SYDVKM. DNA of the CDR3: TGTGCCAGCAGCCACAGGGTTGGCAATCAGCCCCAGCATTTT. It translates to CASSHRVGNQPQHF.

The V call is TRBV6-6, the J call TRBJ1-1; 7 nucleotides line up with TRBD1. This CDR3 region has 14 residues. The junction had 4 bases not matched to a gene; V was cut back by 6 bases and J by 0 bases. CDR1 and CDR2 from the germline V gene are MNHNY and SVGAGI (reference sequence). The CDR3 nucleotides read TGTGCCAGCAGCCCCGGGACAGTGAACACTGAAGCTTTCTTT. Translated, it gives CASSPGTVNTEAFF.

The rearrangement links TRBV19 to TRBJ1-1, with D possibly matching TRBD1 (5 bases). The CDR3 is 12 amino acids. Trimming cost V 4 bases and J 7 bases, with 10 bases left between them. CDR1 is LNHDA and CDR2 is SQIVND in the germline V gene (reference sequence). The CDR3 region has the DNA TGTGCCAGTAGTACAAGAACAGGTGAAGCTTTCTTT. It yields the protein CASSTRTGEAFF.

The chain recombines TRBV21-1 with TRBJ1-4; TRBD1, the table's D call, lacks a check against the DNA. TRBV21-1 is deemed a pseudogene. The length of the CDR3 is 14 residues. The CDR3 DNA reads as TGTGCCAGCAGCATTGAAGACAGGCTGGGAAAACTGTTTTTT. Translated: CASSIEDRLGKLFF.

The CDR3 DNA reads as TGTGCCAGCAGTTACCTCGGGGGGTCAGCTAACTATGGCTACACCTTC. Protein product: CASSYLGGSANYGYTF. The chain joins TRBV6-5 to TRBJ1-2, with D possibly matching TRBD1 (5 bases). The CDR3 contains 16 residues. V was trimmed by 2 bases and J by 0 bases, leaving 13 bases between them. Germline lookup yields CDR1 MNHEY and CDR2 SVGAGI.

The chain employs TRBV5-4 and TRBJ1-4; 10 positions agree with TRBD1. CDR3 length equals 15 residues. V shed 4 bases, J shed 8 bases, and the junction held 8 bases outside the gene matches. The V gene's germline CDR1 is SGHNT and CDR2 YYREEE (reference sequence). For the CDR3, the DNA is TGTGCCAGCAGCCCCCGACAGGGGGCGAAAGAAAAACTGTTTTTT. Its protein product is CASSPRQGAKEKLFF.

This sequence joins TRBV6-1 and TRBJ2-3; 10 bases match TRBD1. The J segment lost 7 bases and the V segment lost 2 bases, leaving 9 bases of the junction unmatched. Germline loops: CDR1 MNHNS, CDR2 SASEGT. The CDR3 contains 16 residues. The CDR3 spells CASSESLTGGVYTQYF. CDR3 nucleotides: TGTGCCAGCAGTGAAAGTCTGACAGGGGGCGTGTATACGCAGTATTTT.

This rearrangement joins TRBV6-5 to TRBJ1-5, with D hard to call. Trimming shortened V by 7 bases and J by 4 bases, and 8 bases separated the two germline ends. This CDR3 contains 12 residues. CDR1 MNHEY and CDR2 SVGAGI come from the germline V gene. The CDR3 nucleotides are TGTGCCAGCAAGTCGGGAAATCAGCCCCAGCATTTT. This translates into CASKSGNQPQHF.

The V call is TRBV28, the J call TRBJ2-1; TRBD2 agrees at 8 bases. This CDR3 has 15 amino acids. The germline CDR1 and CDR2 sequences are MDHEN and SYDVKM. J gave up 0 bases and V 6 bases, and 4 bases lay outside the gene matches. This chain's CDR3 is CASSRSGSSYNEQFF. CDR3 nucleotide sequence: TGTGCCAGCAGCCGGAGCGGGAGCTCCTACAATGAGCAGTTCTTC.

The chain recombines TRBV5-1 with TRBJ2-3; D is perhaps TRBD1 (5 bases). Trimming left V 2 bases short and J 1 base short, with 8 bases between. CDR1 is SGHRS and CDR2 is YFSETQ in the germline V gene. The CDR3 is made up of 14 amino acids. The DNA for the CDR3 is TGCGCCAGCAGCTTAGACAGAGGCACAGATACGCAGTATTTT. Residues: CASSLDRGTDTQYF.

J is TRBJ2-3 and V is TRBV18, with a possible D match to TRBD2 (6 bases). Trimming pared 6 bases from V and 0 bases from J, leaving 13 bases between. CDR3 length: 15 residues. Germline assignment: CDR1 KGHSH and CDR2 LQKENI. The CDR3, as DNA: TGTGCCAGCTCCCTTCCGGGACTCAGCACAGATACGCAGTATTTT. Its protein is CASSLPGLSTDTQYF. Variable domain in full (rest from reference TRBV18 and TRBJ2-3): NAGVMQNPRHLVRRRGQEARLRCSPMKGHSHVYWYRQLPEEGLKFMVYLQKENIIDESGMPKERFSAEFPKEGPSILRIQQVVRGDSAAYFCASSLPGLSTDTQYFGPGTRLTVL.

This chain connects TRBV7-9 to TRBJ2-1; 9 bases are a match to TRBD2. The V segment lost 3 bases and the J segment 8 bases; nucleotides outside the gene matches: 8. Germline values: CDR1 SEHNR, CDR2 FQNEAQ (reference sequence). This CDR3 comprises 15 residues. CDR3 residues: CASSLLAGAGDEQFF. CDR3 DNA: TGTGCCAGCAGCTTGTTAGCGGGAGCGGGGGATGAGCAGTTCTTC.

The count of this clone is one. This sequence joins TRBV30 and TRBJ2-3; the D is unclear. The CDR3 loop spans 13 amino acids. Between the trimmed V and J ends, which lost 1 base and 6 bases, there was a span of 11 bases. CDR1 is GTSNPN and CDR2 is SVGIG in the germline V gene (reference sequence). The DNA of the CDR3 is TGTGCCTGGAGTGGAACTCAAGCGGATACGCAGTATTTT. This translates into CAWSGTQADTQYF.

This chain uses TRBV4-3 with TRBJ2-3, with D perhaps matching TRBD1 (7 bases). In germline, CDR1 is LGHNA, CDR2 YSLEER. The CDR3 contains 18 residues. Trimming pared 0 bases from V and 0 bases from J, leaving 16 bases between. CDR3 DNA: TGCGCCAGCAGCCAAGATTGGGGCAGGGGGACTAGCACAGATACGCAGTATTTT. It specifies CASSQDWGRGTSTDTQYF.

This sequence joins TRBV21-1 and TRBJ2-7; TRBD2, the D gene given by the table, was not confirmed from the DNA. TRBV21-1 is termed a pseudogene. This CDR3 has 17 amino acids. The CDR3 sequence is CASSKGTIAGASYEQYF. The CDR3 region has the DNA TGTGCCAGCAGCAAAGGAACAATAGCGGGAGCCTCCTACGAGCAGTACTTC.

V is TRBV2 and J is TRBJ2-7, with 7 bases matching TRBD2. The junction had 7 bases not matched to a gene; V was cut back by 3 bases and J by 5 bases. From germline, CDR1 is SNHLY and CDR2 FYNNEI. The CDR3 consists of 14 residues. The CDR3 loop reads CASSDSGGTHEQYF. As DNA, the CDR3 is TGTGCCAGCAGTGACTCGGGGGGTACCCACGAGCAGTACTTC.

The rearrangement links TRBV28 to TRBJ2-7, with TRBD2 matching 7 bases. The CDR3 length is 15 residues. V shed 3 bases and J 1 base; nucleotides not matched to a gene: 6. CDR1 is MDHEN and CDR2 is SYDVKM in the germline V gene. The CDR3 region has the DNA TGTGCCAGCAGTTTCGGGGAGGGAGCTTCCTACGAGCAGTACTTC. Protein sequence: CASSFGEGASYEQYF.

The chain is built from TRBV5-6 and TRBJ1-1; 7 bases map to TRBD1. V shed 0 bases, J shed 11 bases, and the junction held 7 bases outside the gene matches. Germline V gives CDR1 SGHDT, CDR2 YYEEEE. The CDR3 runs 13 residues. The CDR3 here is CASSLAGRGYAFF. CDR3 sequence (DNA): TGTGCCAGCAGCTTGGCAGGCAGGGGGTACGCTTTCTTT.

The chain combines TRBV2 with TRBJ2-6; D not certain. V lost 3 bases, J lost 2 bases, and 11 bases lay in between. The CDR3 runs 16 residues. Germline values: CDR1 SNHLY, CDR2 FYNNEI. CDR3 loop: CASSDFPVTGANVLTF. The DNA for the CDR3 is TGTGCCAGCAGTGATTTCCCCGTAACTGGGGCCAACGTCCTGACTTTC.

The chain recombines TRBV7-9 with TRBJ1-1; D is perhaps TRBD1 (5 bases). Trimming took off 4 bases at V and 5 bases at J, with 14 bases between the two ends. Germline assignment: CDR1 SEHNR and CDR2 FQNEAQ (reference sequence). The CDR3 runs to 14 residues. The CDR3: CASSYGGTGTEAFF. The CDR3, as DNA: TGTGCCAGCAGCTACGGGGGGACTGGTACTGAAGCTTTCTTT. Using reference TRBV7-9 and TRBJ1-1 for the parts outside the CDR3, the full variable domain is DTGVSQNPRHKITKRGQNVTFRCDPISEHNRLYWYRQTLGQGPEFLTYFQNEAQLEKSRLLSDRFSAERPKGSFSTLEIQRTEQGDSAMYLCASSYGGTGTEAFFGQGTRLTVV.

The chain has TRBV2 and TRBJ2-3; D is undetermined. Germline V gene sequence: CDR1 SNHLY, CDR2 FYNNEI. CDR3 size: 14 residues. V was pared by 4 bases and J by 0 bases, with 8 bases between. This CDR3 is CASSVLGSTDTQYF. The CDR3 nucleotides read TGTGCCAGCAGTGTTCTAGGTAGCACAGATACGCAGTATTTT.

V is TRBV2 and J is TRBJ1-6; D is unresolved. V lost 3 bases to trimming and J lost 2 bases, with 11 bases between them. From germline, CDR1 is SNHLY and CDR2 FYNNEI. This CDR3 comprises 16 residues. The CDR3 spells CASSEYAGAYNSPLHF. The CDR3 DNA follows: TGTGCCAGCAGTGAGTATGCAGGCGCCTATAATTCACCCCTCCACTTT. Based on the CDR3 plus reference TRBV2 and TRBJ1-6, the full variable domain is EPEVTQTPSHQVTQMGQEVILRCVPISNHLYFYWYRQILGQKVEFLVSFYNNEISEKSEIFDDQFSVERPDGSNFTLKIRSTKLEDSAMYFCASSEYAGAYNSPLHFGNGTRLTVT.